These 12 T cell receptor beta chains were sequenced from one sample in a study of blood T cell repertoires in COVID-19. Only in-frame clones appear in the TCRdb table, and some are missing; sequencing was by immunoSEQ multiplex PCR. In the table there are roughly 30,000 clones, about 89% of which are singletons. Sequenced: peripheral blood. The origin of the receptors is a human donor in a cohort sampled during active COVID-19.

The chain is built from TRBV6-2 or TRBV6-3 and TRBJ2-2; 10 bases match TRBD1. CDR1 is MNHEY, CDR2 SVGEGT, per germline. The CDR3 has 18 residues. Trimming at V came to 6 bases and at J to 6 bases, leaving 16 bases not matched to a gene. The DNA of the CDR3 is TGTGCCAGCAGCCGCCCGCCGGGACAGGGGTCTTATCCCGGGGAGCTGTTTTTT. Residues: CASSRPPGQGSYPGELFF.

CDR3 sequence (DNA): TGTGCCAGCAGCTTATCTAGCGGGGGCACAGATACGCAGTATTTT. Protein: CASSLSSGGTDTQYF. V and J are TRBV7-9 and TRBJ2-3; 9 bases match TRBD2. V dropped 2 bases and J dropped 1; count of bases not matched to a gene: 1. Germline loops: CDR1 SEHNR, CDR2 FQNEAQ (reference sequence). This CDR3 has 15 amino acids.

The chain recombines TRBV4-2 with TRBJ1-2; maybe TRBD1 (6 bases). Germline CDR1 LGHNA, CDR2 YNFKEQ. The germline V and J ends were trimmed by 2 bases and 6 bases, with 10 bases remaining between them. This CDR3 comprises 13 residues. CDR3 in DNA: TGTGCCAGCAGCCAACAACAGGGCAATGGCTACACCTTC. Translating gives CASSQQQGNGYTF.

The chain links TRBV18 to TRBJ2-1; D is uncertain. V was clipped by 0 bases and J by 4 bases, with 10 bases between them. This CDR3 region has 15 residues. The germline V gene has CDR1 KGHSH and CDR2 LQKENI. The CDR3 nucleotides read TGTGCCAGCTCACCACCCGTGTCAACTTACAATGAGCAGTTCTTC. Its protein product is CASSPPVSTYNEQFF.

This clone was observed once. The CDR3 bases are TGTGCCAGCAGCCCGCTGAGGCAAATGAACACTGAAGCTTTCTTT. As protein: CASSPLRQMNTEAFF. The chain joins TRBV3-1 (or the pseudogene TRBV3-2) to TRBJ1-1; unclear D gene. This CDR3 has 15 amino acids. In germline, CDR1 is LGHDT, CDR2 YNNKEL (reference sequence). The V and J ends lost 4 bases and 0 bases respectively, with 12 bases between them.

This clone was observed a single time. The V and J genes are TRBV9 and TRBJ1-4, with 11 bases aligning to TRBD1. Germline V CDR1 and CDR2: SGDLS, YYNGEE. With V trimmed by 4 bases and J by 8 bases, 7 bases remained unmatched. The CDR3 sequence is 15 residues long. CDR3: CASSPWDRGNEKLFF. CDR3 coding DNA: TGTGCCAGCAGCCCATGGGACAGGGGGAACGAAAAACTGTTTTTT.

V usage is TRBV7-8 and J usage is TRBJ1-6, with D possibly being TRBD1 (5 bases). The CDR3 length is 16 residues. Deletions cut 5 bases from V and 10 bases from J, with 21 bases between. Germline V gene sequence: CDR1 SGHVS, CDR2 FQNEAQ. The CDR3 DNA reads as TGTGCCAGCAGCCTTCACCCCGGGGGTGGTGACTCACCCCTCCACTTT. Amino acid sequence: CASSLHPGGGDSPLHF.

This clone appeared once. The gene calls are TRBV5-4 and TRBJ2-1; no reliable D call. This CDR3 is built from 14 residues. V dropped 0 bases and J dropped 5 bases, with 9 bases sitting between them. Germline CDR1 and CDR2: SGHNT and YYREEE (reference sequence). CDR3 in amino acids: CASSLEVSDNEQFF. CDR3 coding DNA: TGTGCCAGCAGCTTGGAGGTAAGCGACAATGAGCAGTTCTTC. The full variable domain, rest sourced from reference TRBV5-4 and TRBJ2-1, is ETGVTQSPTHLIKTRGQQVTLRCSSQSGHNTVSWYQQALGQGPQFIFQYYREEENGRGNFPPRFSGLQFPNYSSELNVNALELDDSALYLCASSLEVSDNEQFFGPGTRLTVL.

This clone was recorded only once. The J gene is TRBJ2-7, the V gene TRBV15, with 7 positions matching TRBD1. The CDR3 totals 13 residues. Germline V lookup: CDR1 LNHNV, CDR2 YYDKDF (reference sequence). V dropped 5 bases and J dropped 3; count of bases not matched to a gene: 4. As DNA, the CDR3 is TGTGCCACCAGCCTCCGGGACAGCTACGAGCAGTACTTC. This sequence encodes CATSLRDSYEQYF.

This clone occurred once. The chain employs TRBV4-2 and TRBJ2-5, with 8 bases identical to TRBD2. The V gene's germline CDR1 is LGHNA and CDR2 YNFKEQ. V shed 8 bases and J 3 bases; nucleotides not matched to a gene: 11. This CDR3 has 15 amino acids. For the CDR3, the DNA is TGTGCCAGCGCGACTCGGGGGGGGGAGGAAGAGACCCAGTACTTC. Translating it yields CASATRGGEEETQYF.

The chain employs TRBV16 and TRBJ1-3; D is undetermined. Germline V gene data show CDR1 as KGHSY and CDR2 as FQNENV. V lost 3 bases to trimming and J lost 0 bases, with 9 bases between them. This CDR3 region has 15 residues. As DNA, the CDR3 is TGTGCCAGCAGCCAGTTGGTCAGCTCTGGAAACACCATATATTTT. Translating gives CASSQLVSSGNTIYF.

The rearrangement joins TRBV10-3 to TRBJ1-2, with 9 positions matching TRBD1. Germline V lookup: CDR1 ENHRY, CDR2 SYGVKD. Losses at the gene ends were 4 bases for V and 6 bases for J; bases not matched to a gene: 9. CDR3 size: 15 residues. CDR3 sequence: CAISGTTGTGHGYTF. DNA for the CDR3: TGTGCCATCAGTGGTACTACAGGGACAGGGCATGGCTACACCTTC.